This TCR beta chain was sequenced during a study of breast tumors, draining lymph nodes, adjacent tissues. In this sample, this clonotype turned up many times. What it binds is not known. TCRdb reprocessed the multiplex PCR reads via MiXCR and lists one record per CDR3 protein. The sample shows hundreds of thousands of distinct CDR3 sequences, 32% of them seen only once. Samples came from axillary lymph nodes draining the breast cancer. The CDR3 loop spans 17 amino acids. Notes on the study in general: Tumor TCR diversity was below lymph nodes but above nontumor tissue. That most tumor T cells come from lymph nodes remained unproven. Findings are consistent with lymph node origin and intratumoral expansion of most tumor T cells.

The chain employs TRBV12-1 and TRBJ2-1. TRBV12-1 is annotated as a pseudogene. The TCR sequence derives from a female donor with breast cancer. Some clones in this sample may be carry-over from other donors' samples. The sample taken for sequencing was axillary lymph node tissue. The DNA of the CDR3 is TGTGCCAGCAGCTTTAGAACCCCATGGGTCCTTGACAATGAGCAGTTCTTC. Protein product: CASSFRTPWVLDNEQFF.